This T cell receptor beta chain was captured in a study of control samples from healthy donors and cancer patients. This clone was detected once. Germline CDR1 and CDR2: SGHRS and YFSETQ. CDR3 length: 15 residues. V lost 0 bases and J 0 bases, leaving 7 bases between the germline ends. Measured with immunoSEQ multiplex PCR; TCRdb has only the in-frame clones, and not every one. Among more than 75,000 clones listed, approximately 90% were seen once. Sequenced sample: PBMCs. The TCR sequence derives from a woman in her fifties or sixties with head and neck cancer. The genes are TRBV5-1 and TRBJ1-3; D ambiguous. Written as DNA, the CDR3 is TGCGCCAGCAGCTTGGGAAGTGCCTCTGGAAACACCATATATTTT. This encodes CASSLGSASGNTIYF.